The sequence of this T cell receptor beta chain was determined in a study of naive and memory T cell subsets. Study-wide results and limits: Especially in CD8 cells, naive repertoires contained a few larger clonotypes, possibly CD45RA-re-expressing memory cells.

For this clonotype: Its antigen is unidentified.

Germline CDR1 is SEHNR and CDR2 is FQNEAQ (reference sequence). The CDR3 sequence is 15 residues long. V was pared by 5 bases and J by 3 bases, with 15 bases between. Two oligonucleotides, mixed equimolar, formed the beta constant-region primer covering TRBC1 and TRBC2. The ligated cDNA underwent four PCR rounds using SP2 and nested alpha and beta constant-region primers. TCRdb fed the UMI-ligation and nested PCR reads into MiXCR, producing one record per CDR3 protein. The sample records over 90,000 distinct CDR3 sequences, about 11% being singletons. The source material was naive CD4+ T cells from blood. V is TRBV7-9 and J is TRBJ2-3, with D perhaps TRBD2 (5 bases). The source is a human donor in good health. CDR3 region: CASSPRSGVTDTQYF. CDR3 DNA: TGTGCCAGCAGCCCCAGGTCCGGGGTAACAGATACGCAGTATTTT. Variable domain in full (rest from reference TRBV7-9 and TRBJ2-3): DTGVSQNPRHKITKRGQNVTFRCDPISEHNRLYWYRQTLGQGPEFLTYFQNEAQLEKSRLLSDRFSAERPKGSFSTLEIQRTEQGDSAMYLCASSPRSGVTDTQYFGPGTRLTVL.